Shown below are 19 T cell receptor beta chains from a single sample sequenced in a study of T cells after yellow fever vaccination. MiXCR, applied by TCRdb to the 5' RACE reads, yields one record per CDR3 protein. The sample holds around 260,000 distinct CDR3 sequences, roughly 5.2% seen once. Specimen: CD4+ T cells sorted from PBMCs, collected on the day of the yellow fever booster vaccination. Receptors originate from a man aged 18 to 35 who received the YFV17D yellow fever vaccine.

The chain joins TRBV5-1 to TRBJ1-1, with unresolved D. This CDR3 region has 14 residues. CDR1 SGHRS and CDR2 YFSETQ come from the germline V gene. Trimming removed 6 bases at V and 0 bases at J, with 12 bases between. Here the CDR3 reads CASTLGLMNTEAFF. The CDR3 DNA reads TGCGCCAGCACGCTAGGGTTGATGAACACTGAAGCTTTCTTT. Based on the CDR3 plus reference TRBV5-1 and TRBJ1-1, the full variable domain is KAGVTQTPRYLIKTRGQQVTLSCSPISGHRSVSWYQQTPGQGLQFLFEYFSETQRNKGNFPGRFSGRQFSNSRSEMNVSTLELGDSALYLCASTLGLMNTEAFFGQGTRLTVV.

This clonotype was seen a handful of times. CDR3 sequence reads: CASSAGSGLDTQYF. The CDR3 bases are TGCGCCAGCAGCGCAGGCTCCGGGTTAGATACGCAGTATTTT. The genes are TRBV5-1 and TRBJ2-3; no firm D call. V lost 4 bases to trimming and J lost 5 bases, with 14 bases between them. CDR1 and CDR2 (germline): SGHRS, YFSETQ. CDR3 size: 14 residues.

Many counts were recorded for this clonotype. The genes are TRBV7-9 and TRBJ2-1; no reliable D call. Trimming pared 7 bases from V and 7 bases from J, leaving 14 bases between. The CDR3 runs to 13 residues. Germline values: CDR1 SEHNR, CDR2 FQNEAQ (reference sequence). The CDR3 loop is CASNPPVRNEQFF. DNA of the CDR3: TGTGCCAGCAATCCACCTGTACGGAATGAGCAGTTCTTC.

This clonotype was recorded many times. V usage is TRBV29-1 and J usage is TRBJ1-1; D is undetermined. Germline CDR1 is SQVTM and CDR2 is ANQGSEA. V lost 4 bases and J 0 bases, leaving 6 bases between the germline ends. The length of the CDR3 is 12 residues. The chain's CDR3 is CSVGPLNTEAFF. CDR3 nucleotides: TGCAGCGTTGGTCCTTTGAACACTGAAGCTTTCTTT.

This clonotype showed up just a few times. This chain links TRBV5-1 with TRBJ2-3, with TRBD2 identical over 8 bases. The CDR3 is made up of 17 amino acids. CDR1 is SGHRS, CDR2 YFSETQ, per germline. Unmatched junction bases numbered 11, after V lost 3 bases and J lost 2 bases. CDR3 residues: CASSSAWTSYATDTQYF. The CDR3 DNA is TGCGCCAGCAGCTCTGCCTGGACTAGCTATGCCACAGATACGCAGTATTTT.

This clonotype was detected ten times or more. In nucleotides, the CDR3 is TGTGCCAGCAGCCCGGACGGTAGCACAGATACGCAGTATTTT. Its translation: CASSPDGSTDTQYF. The V and J genes are TRBV7-9 and TRBJ2-3; D gene unclear. Trimming pared 5 bases from V and 0 bases from J, leaving 9 bases between. CDR3 length: 14 residues. The germline V gene has CDR1 SEHNR and CDR2 FQNEAQ (reference sequence). The full variable domain, completed using reference TRBV7-9 and TRBJ2-3, is DTGVSQNPRHKITKRGQNVTFRCDPISEHNRLYWYRQTLGQGPEFLTYFQNEAQLEKSRLLSDRFSAERPKGSFSTLEIQRTEQGDSAMYLCASSPDGSTDTQYFGPGTRLTVL.

This sequence joins TRBV4-2 and TRBJ1-4; D is uncertain. Germline V gene data show CDR1 as LGHNA and CDR2 as YNFKEQ. V lost 0 bases and J lost 10, with 9 bases in between. The CDR3 runs to 13 residues. CDR3 loop: CASSQDFGGKLFF. In DNA form, the CDR3 reads TGTGCCAGCAGCCAAGATTTTGGTGGAAAACTGTTTTTT.

This sequence joins TRBV5-1 and TRBJ2-7, with a possible D match to TRBD1 (7 bases). Trimming cost V 0 bases and J 7 bases, with 14 bases left between them. The germline V gene has CDR1 SGHRS and CDR2 YFSETQ. CDR3 length equals 14 residues. CDR3 sequence: CASSLAPGGNEQYF. CDR3 nucleotides: TGCGCCAGCAGCTTGGCCCCAGGGGGGAATGAGCAGTACTTC.

This clonotype was recorded a few times. J is TRBJ1-2 and V is TRBV5-1; D may be TRBD1 (6 bases). Germline loops: CDR1 SGHRS, CDR2 YFSETQ. V lost 4 bases and J lost 1, with 17 bases in between. CDR3 length equals 16 residues. CDR3 amino acids: CASSPGGQSRNYGYTF. The CDR3 DNA sequence: TGCGCCAGCAGCCCGGGCGGACAGAGCCGTAACTATGGCTACACCTTC.

This clonotype was observed at least ten times. The chain combines TRBV6-2 or TRBV6-3 with TRBJ2-7, with 15 bases that match TRBD2. This CDR3 region has 15 residues. Trimming at V came to 4 bases and at J to 2 bases, leaving 0 bases not matched to a gene. Germline lookup yields CDR1 MNHEY and CDR2 SVGEGT. CDR3 coding DNA: TGTGCCAGCAGTTGGACTAGCGGGGGGGCCTACGAGCAGTACGTC. Its protein product is CASSWTSGGAYEQYV.

This clonotype was counted ten times or more. This chain links TRBV28 with TRBJ1-4, with a tentative D call TRBD1 (6 bases). The length of the CDR3 is 13 residues. Looked up from germline, CDR1 is MDHEN and CDR2 is SYDVKM. V lost 8 bases and J 3 bases, leaving 10 bases between the germline ends. CDR3 residues: CASFQGSNEKLFF. The CDR3 DNA sequence: TGTGCCAGCTTCCAGGGGTCTAATGAAAAACTGTTTTTT.

The chain links TRBV10-3 to TRBJ2-5, with TRBD2 matching over 9 bases. The CDR3 sequence is 15 residues long. Germline V gene data show CDR1 as ENHRY and CDR2 as SYGVKD. Trimming removed 3 bases from V and 2 bases from J; junction bases left unmatched: 4. CDR3 sequence reads: CAISDTSGGQETQYF. CDR3 in DNA: TGTGCCATCAGTGACACCAGCGGGGGGCAAGAGACCCAGTACTTC.

In its sample, this clonotype was seen a few times. This chain uses TRBV20-1 with TRBJ1-3; 8 bases are shared with TRBD1. The germline CDR1 and CDR2 sequences are DFQATT and SNEGSKA (reference sequence). CDR3 length: 14 amino acids. The CDR3 reads CRADRDYSGNTIYF. CDR3 nucleotides: TGCAGGGCGGACAGGGACTACTCTGGAAACACCATATATTTT.

The chain has TRBV7-2 and TRBJ1-2, with no clear D. Between the trimmed V and J ends, which lost 1 base and 2 bases, there was a span of 5 bases. The CDR3 sequence is 13 residues long. Germline V gives CDR1 SGHTA, CDR2 FQGNSA. The CDR3 bases are TGTGCCAGCAGCTTAGACCAGAACTATGGCTACACCTTC. Protein: CASSLDQNYGYTF. Supplemented by reference TRBV7-2 and TRBJ1-2, the full variable domain reads GAGVSQSPSNKVTEKGKDVELRCDPISGHTALYWYRQSLGQGLEFLIYFQGNSAPDKSGLPSDRFSAERTGGSVSTLTIQRTQQEDSAVYLCASSLDQNYGYTFGSGTRLTVV.

This clonotype turned up a few times. This chain connects TRBV6-6 to TRBJ2-5; 9 bases map to TRBD1. The CDR3 is 14 residues long. Germline CDR1 MNHNY, CDR2 SVGAGI (reference sequence). J was trimmed by 5 bases and V by 7 bases; bases with no gene match: 8. The CDR3 nucleotides read TGTGCCAGCACCTTTACAGGGGGCGAGGAGACCCAGTACTTC. Its protein product is CASTFTGGEETQYF.

V usage is TRBV7-2 and J usage is TRBJ2-3, with TRBD2 matching over 8 bases. Germline V gives CDR1 SGHTA, CDR2 FQGNSA. The ends lost 8 bases at V and 0 bases at J; junction bases unmatched: 10. The CDR3 spans 16 residues. CDR3 bases: TGTGCCAGCTCCCCTAGCGGGTATCCTAGCACAGATACGCAGTATTTT. Residues: CASSPSGYPSTDTQYF.

The rearrangement joins TRBV9 to TRBJ2-7; possibly TRBD1 or TRBD2 for D (6 bases each). The germline V and J ends were trimmed by 0 bases and 3 bases, with 10 bases remaining between them. Germline CDR1 reads SGDLS; CDR2 reads YYNGEE. The CDR3 runs to 14 residues. The CDR3 nucleotides read TGTGCCAGCAGCGTAGAGGGGGGAGGCTACGAGCAGTACTTC. Protein: CASSVEGGGYEQYF.

This clonotype was seen ten or more times. V and J are TRBV6-1 and TRBJ1-2; D is undetermined. Deletions cut 2 bases from V and 6 bases from J, with 10 bases between. This CDR3 is 13 amino acids long. CDR1 is MNHNS, CDR2 SASEGT, per germline. In DNA, the CDR3 is TGTGCCAGCAGTGAATCACGAGGGCATGGCTACACCTTC. This gives the protein CASSESRGHGYTF.

This clonotype was observed a few times. The chain has TRBV28 and TRBJ1-5, with D uncertain. V was trimmed by 11 bases and J by 6 bases, leaving 23 bases between them. The CDR3 length is 15 residues. The V gene's germline CDR1 is MDHEN and CDR2 SYDVKM. Here the CDR3 DNA reads TGTGCCTCCTCGGCCGGTTCTAATATTGGTCAGCCCCAGCATTTT. Protein: CASSAGSNIGQPQHF.